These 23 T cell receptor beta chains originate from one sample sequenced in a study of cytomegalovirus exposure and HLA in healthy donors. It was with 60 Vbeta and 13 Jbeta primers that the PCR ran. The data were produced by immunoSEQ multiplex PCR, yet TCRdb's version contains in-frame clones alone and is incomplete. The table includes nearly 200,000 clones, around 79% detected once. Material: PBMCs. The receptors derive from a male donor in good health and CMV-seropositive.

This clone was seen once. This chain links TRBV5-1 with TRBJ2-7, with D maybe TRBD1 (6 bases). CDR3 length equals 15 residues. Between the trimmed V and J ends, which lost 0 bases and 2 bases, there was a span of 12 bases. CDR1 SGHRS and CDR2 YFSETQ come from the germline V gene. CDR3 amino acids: CASSLAGAGPYEQYF. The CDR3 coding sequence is TGCGCCAGCAGCTTGGCAGGGGCAGGGCCCTACGAGCAGTACTTC.

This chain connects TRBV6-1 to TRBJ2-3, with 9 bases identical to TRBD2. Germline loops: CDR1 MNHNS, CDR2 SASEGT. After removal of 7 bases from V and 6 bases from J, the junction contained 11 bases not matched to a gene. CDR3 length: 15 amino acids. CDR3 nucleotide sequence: TGTGCCAGCACCAAGACGGGCGGGAGGGGGGATACGCAGTATTTT. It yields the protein CASTKTGGRGDTQYF.

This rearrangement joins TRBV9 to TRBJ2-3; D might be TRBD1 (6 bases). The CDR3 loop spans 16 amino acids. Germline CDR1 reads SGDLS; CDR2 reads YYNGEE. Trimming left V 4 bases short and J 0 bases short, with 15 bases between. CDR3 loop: CASSRGGPVSTDTQYF. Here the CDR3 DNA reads TGTGCCAGCAGCAGAGGGGGACCGGTTAGCACAGATACGCAGTATTTT.

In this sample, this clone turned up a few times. Here the CDR3 reads CASSPLSGGASDTQYF. The CDR3 region has the DNA TGTGCCAGCAGTCCCTTATCGGGGGGAGCTTCAGATACGCAGTATTTT. This rearrangement joins TRBV7-9 to TRBJ2-3, with 7 bases aligning to TRBD2. With V trimmed by 6 bases and J by 4 bases, 13 bases remained unmatched. CDR1 and CDR2 from the germline V gene are SEHNR and FQNEAQ (reference sequence). The CDR3 is made up of 16 amino acids.

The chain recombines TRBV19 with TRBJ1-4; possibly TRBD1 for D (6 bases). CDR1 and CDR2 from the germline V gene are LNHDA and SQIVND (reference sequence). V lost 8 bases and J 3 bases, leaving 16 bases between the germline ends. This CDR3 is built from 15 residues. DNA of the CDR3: TGTGCCAGTTCCCCCACAGGGAGCTCTAATGAAAAACTGTTTTTT. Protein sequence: CASSPTGSSNEKLFF.

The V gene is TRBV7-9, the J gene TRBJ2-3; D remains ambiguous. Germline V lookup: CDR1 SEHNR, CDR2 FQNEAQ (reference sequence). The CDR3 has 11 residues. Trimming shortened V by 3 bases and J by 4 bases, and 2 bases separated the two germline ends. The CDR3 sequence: CASSFSDTQYF. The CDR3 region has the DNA TGTGCCAGCAGCTTCTCAGATACGCAGTATTTT.

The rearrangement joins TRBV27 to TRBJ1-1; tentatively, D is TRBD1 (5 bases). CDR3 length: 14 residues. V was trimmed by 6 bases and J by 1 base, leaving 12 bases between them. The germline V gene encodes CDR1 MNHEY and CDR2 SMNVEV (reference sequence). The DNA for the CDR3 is TGTGCCAGCAGGCTTTCTACAGGGAACACTGAAGCTTTCTTT. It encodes CASRLSTGNTEAFF.

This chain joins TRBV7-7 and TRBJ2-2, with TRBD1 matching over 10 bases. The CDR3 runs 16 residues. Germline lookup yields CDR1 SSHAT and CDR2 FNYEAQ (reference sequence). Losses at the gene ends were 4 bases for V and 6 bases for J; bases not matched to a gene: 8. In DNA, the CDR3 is TGTGCCAGCAGCTCGACAGGGGGCAATGAAGCCGGGGAGCTGTTTTTT. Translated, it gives CASSSTGGNEAGELFF.

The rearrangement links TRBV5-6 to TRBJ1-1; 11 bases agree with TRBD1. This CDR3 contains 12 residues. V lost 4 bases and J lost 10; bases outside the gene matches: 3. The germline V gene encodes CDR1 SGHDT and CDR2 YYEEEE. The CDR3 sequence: CASSVGTGGAFF. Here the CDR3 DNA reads TGTGCCAGCAGCGTCGGGACAGGGGGAGCTTTCTTT. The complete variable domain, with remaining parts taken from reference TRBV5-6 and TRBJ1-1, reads DAGVTQSPTHLIKTRGQQVTLRCSPKSGHDTVSWYQQALGQGPQFIFQYYEEEERQRGNFPDRFSGHQFPNYSSELNVNALLLGDSALYLCASSVGTGGAFFGQGTRLTVV.

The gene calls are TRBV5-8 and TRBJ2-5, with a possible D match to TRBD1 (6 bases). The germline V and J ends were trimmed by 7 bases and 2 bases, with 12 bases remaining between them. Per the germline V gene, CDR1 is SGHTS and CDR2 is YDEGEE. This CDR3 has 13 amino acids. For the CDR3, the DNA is TGTGCCAGCGGTAGGGACATACAAGAGACCCAGTACTTC. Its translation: CASGRDIQETQYF.

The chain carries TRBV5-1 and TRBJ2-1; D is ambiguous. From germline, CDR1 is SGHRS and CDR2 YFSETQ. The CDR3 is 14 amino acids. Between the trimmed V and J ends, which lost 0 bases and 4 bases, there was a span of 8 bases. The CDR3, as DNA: TGCGCCAGCAGCTTGGTGGCAGAATACAATGAGCAGTTCTTC. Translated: CASSLVAEYNEQFF.

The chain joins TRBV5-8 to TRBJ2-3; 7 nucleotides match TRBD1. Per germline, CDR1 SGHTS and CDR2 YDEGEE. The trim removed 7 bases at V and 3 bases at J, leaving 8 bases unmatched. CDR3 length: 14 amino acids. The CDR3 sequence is CASGAGGLTDTQYF. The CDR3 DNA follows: TGTGCCAGCGGGGCAGGGGGATTGACAGATACGCAGTATTTT.

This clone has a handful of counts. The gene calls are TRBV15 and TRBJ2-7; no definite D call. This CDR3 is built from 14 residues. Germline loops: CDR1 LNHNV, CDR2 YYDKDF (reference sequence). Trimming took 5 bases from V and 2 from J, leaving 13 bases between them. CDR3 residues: CATSVHRSPYEQYF. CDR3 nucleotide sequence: TGTGCCACCAGCGTCCACAGATCTCCCTACGAGCAGTACTTC.

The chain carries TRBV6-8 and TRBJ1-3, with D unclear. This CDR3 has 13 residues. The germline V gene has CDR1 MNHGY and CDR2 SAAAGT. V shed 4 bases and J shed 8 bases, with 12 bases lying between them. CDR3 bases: TGTGCCAGCAGTTTGAGAGGGTCACACACCATATATTTT. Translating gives CASSLRGSHTIYF.

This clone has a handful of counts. In nucleotides, the CDR3 is TGTGCCAGCAGCTTGATGGCCCCATATGGCTACACCTTC. It translates to CASSLMAPYGYTF. The chain links TRBV5-8 to TRBJ1-2; D gene ambiguous. The CDR3 spans 13 residues. Germline CDR1 is SGHTS and CDR2 is YDEGEE. Trimming removed 1 base from V and 5 bases from J, with 9 bases in between.

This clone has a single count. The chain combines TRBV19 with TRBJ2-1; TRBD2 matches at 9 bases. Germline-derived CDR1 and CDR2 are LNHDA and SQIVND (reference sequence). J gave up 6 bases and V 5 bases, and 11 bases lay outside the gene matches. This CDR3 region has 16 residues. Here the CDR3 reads CASSPTGAGGRNEQFF. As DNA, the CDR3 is TGTGCCAGTAGTCCCACAGGAGCGGGGGGTCGCAATGAGCAGTTCTTC.

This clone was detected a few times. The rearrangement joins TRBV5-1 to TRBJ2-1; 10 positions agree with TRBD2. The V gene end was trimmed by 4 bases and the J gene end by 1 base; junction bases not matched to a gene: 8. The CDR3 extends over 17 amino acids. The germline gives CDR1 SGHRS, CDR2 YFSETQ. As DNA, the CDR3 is TGCGCCAGCAGCGCCTCTAGCGGGAGCCCTTCCTACAATGAGCAGTTCTTC. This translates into CASSASSGSPSYNEQFF.

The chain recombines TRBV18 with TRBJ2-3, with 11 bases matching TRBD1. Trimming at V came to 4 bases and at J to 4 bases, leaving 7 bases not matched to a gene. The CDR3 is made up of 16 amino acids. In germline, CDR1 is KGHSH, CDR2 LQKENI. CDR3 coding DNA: TGTGCCAGCTCACGGGCCGGGACAGGGGGTCCAGATACGCAGTATTTT. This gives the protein CASSRAGTGGPDTQYF.

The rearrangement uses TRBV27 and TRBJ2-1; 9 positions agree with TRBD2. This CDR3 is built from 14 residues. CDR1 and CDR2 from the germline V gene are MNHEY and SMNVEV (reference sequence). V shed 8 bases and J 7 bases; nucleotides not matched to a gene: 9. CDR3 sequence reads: CASSLSGGGNEQFF. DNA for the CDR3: TGTGCCAGCTCTCTTAGCGGGGGAGGTAATGAGCAGTTCTTC.

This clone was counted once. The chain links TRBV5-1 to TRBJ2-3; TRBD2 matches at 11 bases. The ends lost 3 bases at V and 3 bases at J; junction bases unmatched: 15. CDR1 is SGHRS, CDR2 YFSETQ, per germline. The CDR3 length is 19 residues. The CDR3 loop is CASSSLTSGIPYGTDTQYF. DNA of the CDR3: TGCGCCAGCAGCTCACTGACTAGCGGGATACCCTACGGGACAGATACGCAGTATTTT.

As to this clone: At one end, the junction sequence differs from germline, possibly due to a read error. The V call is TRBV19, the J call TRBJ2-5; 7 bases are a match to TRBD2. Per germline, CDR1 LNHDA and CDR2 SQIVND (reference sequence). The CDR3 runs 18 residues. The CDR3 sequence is CASSIYHMGGGDKETQYF. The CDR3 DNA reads TGTGCCAGCAGTATATACCATATGGGGGGGGGAGATAAAGAGACCCAGTACTTC.

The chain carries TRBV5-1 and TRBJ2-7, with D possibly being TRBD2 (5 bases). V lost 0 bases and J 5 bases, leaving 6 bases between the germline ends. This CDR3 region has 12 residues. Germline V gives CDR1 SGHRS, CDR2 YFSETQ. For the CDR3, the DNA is TGCGCCAGCAGCTTGGGGCGGGACGAGCAGTACTTC. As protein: CASSLGRDEQYF.

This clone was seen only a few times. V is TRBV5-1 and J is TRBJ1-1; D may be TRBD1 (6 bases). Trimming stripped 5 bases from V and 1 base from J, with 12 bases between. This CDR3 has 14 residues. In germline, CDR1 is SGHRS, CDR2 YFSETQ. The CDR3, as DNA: TGCGCCAGCAGTCCTACGGACAGGAACACTGAAGCTTTCTTT. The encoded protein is CASSPTDRNTEAFF. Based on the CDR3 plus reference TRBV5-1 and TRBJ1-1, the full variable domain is KAGVTQTPRYLIKTRGQQVTLSCSPISGHRSVSWYQQTPGQGLQFLFEYFSETQRNKGNFPGRFSGRQFSNSRSEMNVSTLELGDSALYLCASSPTDRNTEAFFGQGTRLTVV.